Listed here are 18 T cell receptor beta chains from one sample, sequenced in a study of T cells expressing NK-cell markers. With the 5' RACE reads reprocessed, TCRdb shows one record per CDR3 protein and no DNA. This sample's table reports some 500,000 distinct CDR3 sequences. Sequencing used blood T cells: a sorted CD56 or NKG2C T cell subset, CD4+ or CD8+ T cells, or bulk PBMC T cells (not recorded which). Receptor source: a woman aged 50 to 60 in good health.

This chain uses TRBV9 with TRBJ2-1; the D call from TCRdb, TRBD2, cannot be confirmed without DNA. From germline, CDR1 is SGDLS and CDR2 YYNGEE. This CDR3 region has 15 residues. CDR3 residues: CASSVRGVGGGEQFF.

V usage is TRBV5-1 and J usage is TRBJ2-5; TCRdb proposes TRBD1, but this gene call is untestable without DNA. The V gene's germline CDR1 is SGHRS and CDR2 YFSETQ. The CDR3 is 12 residues long. CDR3: CASSEDTETQYF.

The chain carries TRBV5-5 and TRBJ2-5; TCRdb's assignment of TRBD2 cannot be checked, as there is no DNA. The CDR3 extends over 16 amino acids. In germline, CDR1 is SGHKS, CDR2 YYEKEE (reference sequence). CDR3 protein: CASSLEASGPQETQYF.

The chain links TRBV2 to TRBJ2-7. Germline CDR1 is SNHLY and CDR2 is FYNNEI. The CDR3 covers 15 residues. The CDR3 reads CASSEWQGSSYEQYF.

This chain links TRBV24-1 with TRBJ1-5; TCRdb's D gene call, TRBD1, goes unchecked for lack of DNA. Germline lookup yields CDR1 KGHDR and CDR2 SFDVKD. The CDR3 is made up of 14 amino acids. CDR3 loop: CATSDARGNQPQHF.

The rearrangement joins TRBV29-1 to TRBJ2-1; TCRdb reports TRBD2, a call that lacks DNA to check it against. The CDR3 is 14 amino acids. Looked up from germline, CDR1 is SQVTM and CDR2 is ANQGSEA. This CDR3 reads CSVLTSGTGAQQFF.

The chain uses TRBV29-1 and TRBJ1-1; TCRdb names TRBD1, which stays unverified in the absence of DNA. Per the germline V gene, CDR1 is SQVTM and CDR2 is ANQGSEA. CDR3 length equals 13 residues. The CDR3: CSVGQKGDTEAFF.

The gene calls are TRBV29-1 and TRBJ2-7; TCRdb names TRBD1, which stays unverified in the absence of DNA. Germline values: CDR1 SQVTM, CDR2 ANQGSEA. The CDR3 totals 12 residues. CDR3 amino acids: CSVDGQGNEQYF.

This chain connects TRBV28 to TRBJ2-5; TCRdb names TRBD1, which stays unverified in the absence of DNA. The length of the CDR3 is 12 residues. Germline assignment: CDR1 MDHEN and CDR2 SYDVKM. The CDR3 sequence: CASQGSRETQYF. The whole variable domain, filled in from reference TRBV28 and TRBJ2-5, reads DVKVTQSSRYLVKRTGEKVFLECVQDMDHENMFWYRQDPGLGLRLIYFSYDVKMKEKGDIPEGYSVSREKKERFSLILESASTNQTSMYLCASQGSRETQYFGPGTRLLVL.

This chain links TRBV29-1 with TRBJ2-4; TCRdb selects TRBD1, and the lack of DNA leaves this call unchecked. The CDR3 covers 15 residues. Germline V gives CDR1 SQVTM, CDR2 ANQGSEA. CDR3: CSVDRDRGAKNIQYF. Complete variable domain (other parts from reference TRBV29-1 and TRBJ2-4): SAVISQKPSRDICQRGTSLTIQCQVDSQVTMMFWYRQQPGQSLTLIATANQGSEATYESGFVIDKFPISRPNLTFSTLTVSNMSPEDSSIYLCSVDRDRGAKNIQYFGAGTRLSVL.

The chain uses TRBV5-1 and TRBJ1-1; TCRdb proposes TRBD1, but this gene call is untestable without DNA. CDR3 length: 16 residues. CDR1 is SGHRS, CDR2 YFSETQ, per germline. The CDR3 loop is CASSPGTGAANTEAFF.

V usage is TRBV12-3 or TRBV12-4 and J usage is TRBJ2-1; TCRdb proposes TRBD1, but this gene call is untestable without DNA. This CDR3 comprises 13 residues. CDR3 sequence: CASTRTGGNEQFF.

The chain combines TRBV27 with TRBJ1-2. The CDR3 extends over 13 amino acids. Per the germline V gene, CDR1 is MNHEY and CDR2 is SMNVEV (reference sequence). This CDR3 reads CASSTRPSYGYTF.

The V call is TRBV15, the J call TRBJ2-1; TCRdb reports TRBD1, a call that lacks DNA to check it against. The CDR3 runs 16 residues. The V gene's germline CDR1 is LNHNV and CDR2 YYDKDF (reference sequence). CDR3 sequence: CATSPSGGRSYNEQFF.

This chain joins TRBV28 and TRBJ2-1; TCRdb names TRBD2, which stays unverified in the absence of DNA. CDR3 length: 14 residues. Germline V lookup: CDR1 MDHEN, CDR2 SYDVKM. This CDR3 reads CATFSSGSYNEQFF.

The CDR3 is CASKNRALGQVATNEKLFF. The chain has TRBV12-3 or TRBV12-4 and TRBJ1-4; TCRdb designates TRBD1, a call that cannot be tested without DNA. The CDR3 contains 19 residues.

The chain has TRBV3-1 and TRBJ1-2; the TCRdb call, TRBD1, lacks DNA for checking. Germline V gene lookup returns CDR1 LGHDT and CDR2 YNNKEL (reference sequence). The CDR3 extends over 15 amino acids. Here the CDR3 reads CASSQGVGGAYGYTF.

The rearrangement links TRBV5-1 to TRBJ2-7; no DNA is available, so the TRBD2 call from TCRdb remains unchecked. Germline CDR1 is SGHRS and CDR2 is YFSETQ. The CDR3 contains 14 residues. The CDR3 loop is CASSSAATNYEQYF.